What follows describes a single TCR beta chain. What it binds is unknown. Primers for the PCR totalled 60 Vbeta and 13 Jbeta. Sequencing used immunoSEQ multiplex PCR; TCRdb keeps in-frame clones, though not all of them. Among 93,000 or so clones listed, about 71% were seen once. The data are from a study of cytomegalovirus exposure and HLA in healthy donors. Study-wide background: When 350 to 500 donors were genotyped, 80% to 90% of them were found to fall in the Caucasian-associated ancestry cluster.

Study-wide points: A later analysis linked about 17,000 TCR beta sequences to HLA alleles at 0.05 false discovery rate.

J was trimmed by 3 bases and V by 0 bases; bases with no gene match: 9. Germline loops: CDR1 MGHRA, CDR2 YSYEKL. The length of the CDR3 is 17 residues. The V call is TRBV4-1, the J call TRBJ2-3, with 7 positions matching TRBD2. The sample consisted of PBMCs. The origin of this receptor is a woman in her forties or fifties in good health and CMV-seronegative. Here the CDR3 DNA reads TGCGCCAGCAGCCAAGAGGGGAGGGGAGGGATGACAGATACGCAGTATTTT. Residues: CASSQEGRGGMTDTQYF.